This TCR beta chain was captured by sequencing in a study of beta chain features in type 1 diabetes. Germline CDR1 SGHDN, CDR2 FVKESK. This CDR3 spans 14 amino acids. Trimming took 2 bases from V and 5 from J, leaving 12 bases between them. The study's findings and limits: PCR might favor shorter templates, but any such skew would affect patients and controls equally. Shorter TCRB CDR3s, moderately but significantly so, were found in Type 1 diabetes patients in all four CD4+ subsets.

A single heparinised blood sample, averaging approximately 100 mL, was obtained per donor. Sorted CD4+ subsets: naive, central memory, regulatory, stem cell-like memory (CD45RO/CCR7/CD25/CD127/CD95/CD27 panel). This clone was observed a few times. Antigen specificity is unknown. Expressed TCRB transcripts were sequenced because the isolated RNA had all been reverse transcribed beforehand. Each sample of naive, central memory or regulatory T cells had, on average, about 3.57 million reads. Assay used: immunoSEQ multiplex PCR; TCRdb lists only in-frame clones, some missing. The top ten hold around 0.12% of the sample, which has around 650,000 clones, around 12% seen once.

This receptor was taken from a man aged 25 to 45 with type 1 diabetes. The specimen sequenced was naive CD4+ T cells from blood. The rearrangement links TRBV14 to TRBJ2-5, with D possibly matching TRBD1 (6 bases). The CDR3 sequence is CASSQKQGGETQYF. CDR3 sequence (DNA): TGTGCCAGCAGCCAAAAACAGGGCGGGGAGACCCAGTACTTC.